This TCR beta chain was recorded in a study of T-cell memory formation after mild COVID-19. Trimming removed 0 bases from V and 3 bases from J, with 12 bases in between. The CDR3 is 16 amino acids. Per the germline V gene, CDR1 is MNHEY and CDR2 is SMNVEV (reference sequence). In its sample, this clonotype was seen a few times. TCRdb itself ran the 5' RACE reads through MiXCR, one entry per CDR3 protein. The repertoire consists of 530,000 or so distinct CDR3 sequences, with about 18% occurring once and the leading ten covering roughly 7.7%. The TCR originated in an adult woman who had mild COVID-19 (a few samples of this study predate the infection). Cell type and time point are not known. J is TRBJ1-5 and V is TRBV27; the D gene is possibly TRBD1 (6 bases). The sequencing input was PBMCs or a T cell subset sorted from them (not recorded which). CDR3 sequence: CASSLSWGATNQPQHF. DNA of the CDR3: TGTGCCAGCAGTTTATCGTGGGGGGCGACCAATCAGCCCCAGCATTTT.